This T cell receptor beta chain originates from a study of shared clonotypes between healthy human individuals. Study context: Donor composition was a couple of women and three men, aged 18 to 49. Each donor contributed plates that comprised three CD4 naive, three CD4 memory, two CD8 naive and one CD8 memory.

The ends lost 5 bases at V and 3 bases at J; junction bases unmatched: 5. This CDR3 contains 14 residues. CDR1 and CDR2 from the germline V gene are SGHTS and YDEGEE. Only in-frame clones appear in the TCRdb table, and some are missing; sequencing was by immunoSEQ multiplex PCR. Of about 2 million clones in the sample, over 85% were seen once. Naivety among CD8 cells was defined by CD45RO negativity and positive CCR7 selection, thereby excluding terminally differentiated effector memory CD45RA+ cells. Participating donors were healthy, HIV-negative adults free of recent acute infections or vaccinations. Only Caucasian adults living in Nashville, Tennessee served as donors.

The origin of this receptor is a man aged 18 to 30 in good health. Input material: naive CD8+ T cells sorted from blood. The rearrangement uses TRBV5-8 and TRBJ2-1, with 7 bases lining up with TRBD2. In nucleotides, the CDR3 is TGTGCCAGCAGACCTCGGGGGGTCTACAATGAGCAGTTCTTC. This translates into CASRPRGVYNEQFF.